This passage covers 30 T cell receptor beta chains from one sample sequenced in a study of cytomegalovirus exposure and HLA in healthy donors. The PCR ran on 60 Vbeta and 13 Jbeta primers. Sequenced by immunoSEQ multiplex PCR; TCRdb stores in-frame clones only, minus some. The sample holds about 150,000 clones, over 60% seen once. The sequenced material came from PBMCs. The receptor source for this set is a woman aged 55-70 years in good health and CMV-seronegative.

V usage is TRBV5-1 and J usage is TRBJ2-2, with a tentative D call TRBD1 (5 bases). The V gene's germline CDR1 is SGHRS and CDR2 YFSETQ. The V end was cut by 3 bases, the J end by 2 bases, with 11 bases between. The length of the CDR3 is 15 residues. CDR3 in DNA: TGCGCCAGCAGCTCCCTGACAGTAAACACCGGGGAGCTGTTTTTT. The encoded protein is CASSSLTVNTGELFF.

This clone has only a few counts. The rearrangement links TRBV28 to TRBJ2-7; 12 nucleotides match TRBD2. This CDR3 is 16 amino acids long. V was pared by 4 bases and J by 2 bases, with 6 bases of the junction left unmatched. Germline-derived CDR1 and CDR2 are MDHEN and SYDVKM. The DNA for the CDR3 is TGTGCCAGCAGTTCCGTCCCTAGCGGGGGGGCCTACGAGCAGTACTTC. As protein: CASSSVPSGGAYEQYF.

This clone was observed once. The chain employs TRBV5-5 and TRBJ1-2, with D tentatively TRBD1 (5 bases). Germline values: CDR1 SGHKS, CDR2 YYEKEE (reference sequence). The length of the CDR3 is 14 residues. V shed 2 bases and J shed 4 bases, with 12 bases lying between them. This CDR3 reads CASSLSGGGYGYTF. The CDR3 nucleotides are TGTGCCAGCAGCTTAAGTGGGGGGGGCTATGGCTACACCTTC.

The CDR3 bases are TGTGCCAGCAGCGTCGGACAGGGGGCTAATCAGCCCCAGCATTTT. It translates to CASSVGQGANQPQHF. The chain is built from TRBV9 and TRBJ1-5, with 11 positions matching TRBD1. V gave up 2 bases and J gave up 4 bases; unmatched junction bases: 2. Germline assignment: CDR1 SGDLS and CDR2 YYNGEE. The CDR3 runs 15 residues.

The chain uses TRBV20-1 and TRBJ2-3; a possible D gene is TRBD2 (5 bases). From germline, CDR1 is DFQATT and CDR2 SNEGSKA (reference sequence). The V and J ends lost 5 bases and 6 bases respectively, with 9 bases between them. The CDR3 contains 11 residues. CDR3 amino acids: CSAGLADTQYF. In DNA form, the CDR3 reads TGCAGTGCTGGATTAGCGGATACGCAGTATTTT.

V is TRBV7-2 and J is TRBJ1-4; 8 bases align to TRBD1. Germline V gives CDR1 SGHTA, CDR2 FQGNSA. The CDR3 consists of 15 residues. The V gene end was trimmed by 6 bases and the J gene end by 3 bases; junction bases not matched to a gene: 6. The CDR3 bases are TGTGCCAGCAGACTGCAGGGGGCACCTAATGAAAAACTGTTTTTT. It codes for CASRLQGAPNEKLFF.

The chain is built from TRBV5-4 and TRBJ1-1, with TRBD1 matching over 8 bases. The germline CDR1 and CDR2 sequences are SGHNT and YYREEE (reference sequence). With V trimmed by 1 base and J by 6 bases, 20 bases remained unmatched. This CDR3 has 19 amino acids. CDR3 bases: TGTGCCAGCAGCTTGCGGTCAGGGGGCGCTTTTCTAAGTGGCGCTGAAGCTTTCTTT. Its protein is CASSLRSGGAFLSGAEAFF.

This clone turned up a few times. The CDR3 DNA is TGTGCCAGCATCGGGCAGGGGGCGCCTGGGGCCAACGTCCTGACTTTC. Translation: CASIGQGAPGANVLTF. This rearrangement joins TRBV28 to TRBJ2-6, with 8 bases aligning to TRBD1. The CDR3 loop spans 16 amino acids. CDR1 and CDR2 from the germline V gene are MDHEN and SYDVKM. V shed 7 bases, J shed 2 bases, and the junction held 7 bases outside the gene matches.

The genes are TRBV7-3 and TRBJ2-5; TRBD2 might be the D (7 bases). V gave up 4 bases and J gave up 5 bases, with 11 bases separating them. The CDR3 has 13 amino acids. In germline, CDR1 is SGHTA, CDR2 FQGTGA. DNA for the CDR3: TGTGCCAGCAGCTCGAGGGGGGGGGAGACCCAGTACTTC. Amino acids: CASSSRGGETQYF.

The chain carries TRBV10-1 and TRBJ1-2; no definite D call. The germline gives CDR1 WNHNN, CDR2 SYGVQD (reference sequence). Trimming removed 6 bases from V and 3 bases from J, with 17 bases in between. The CDR3 totals 15 residues. CDR3 region: CASSFGLSPYYGYTF. The DNA of the CDR3 is TGCGCCAGCAGCTTCGGACTGTCACCTTACTATGGCTACACCTTC.

CDR3 residues: CASSVGTGGGYTF. The CDR3 bases are TGTGCCAGCAGCGTAGGAACAGGGGGCGGCTACACCTTC. V usage is TRBV9 and J usage is TRBJ1-2, with TRBD1 matching 9 bases. The CDR3 sequence is 13 residues long. The germline CDR1 and CDR2 sequences are SGDLS and YYNGEE. Trimming removed 0 bases from V and 8 bases from J; junction bases left unmatched: 2.

The chain links TRBV28 to TRBJ2-7, with D maybe TRBD1 (6 bases). This CDR3 has 12 residues. Germline assignment: CDR1 MDHEN and CDR2 SYDVKM. V was clipped by 1 base and J by 6 bases, with 7 bases between them. CDR3 nucleotide sequence: TGTGCCAGCAGTTTATACAGGGCCGAGCAGTACTTC. The encoded protein is CASSLYRAEQYF.

The CDR3 spells CAWSGTSGGANEQFF. CDR3 DNA: TGTGCCTGGAGTGGGACTAGCGGGGGGGCCAATGAGCAGTTCTTC. The chain links TRBV30 to TRBJ2-1, with TRBD2 matching 15 bases. The V segment lost 1 base and the J segment 6 bases; nucleotides outside the gene matches: 1. This CDR3 has 15 amino acids. Per the germline V gene, CDR1 is GTSNPN and CDR2 is SVGIG (reference sequence).

This CDR3 reads CASSLDTSQETQYF. CDR3 coding DNA: TGTGCCAGCAGCTTAGACACTAGCCAAGAGACCCAGTACTTC. This chain uses TRBV7-8 with TRBJ2-5, with a tentative D call TRBD2 (5 bases). Germline CDR1 SGHVS, CDR2 FQNEAQ. This CDR3 has 14 residues. V lost 1 base, J lost 1 base, and 7 bases lay in between.

The chain is built from TRBV5-1 and TRBJ2-5; 8 nucleotides agree with TRBD2. V lost 1 base and J lost 5; bases outside the gene matches: 7. Germline CDR1 SGHRS, CDR2 YFSETQ. This CDR3 contains 15 residues. The DNA of the CDR3 is TGCGCCAGCAGCTTGCCCAGCGGGGGCATGGAGACCCAGTACTTC. It translates to CASSLPSGGMETQYF.

This clone was found once. The gene calls are TRBV6-1 and TRBJ2-1; TRBD2 matches at 11 bases. This CDR3 is 14 amino acids long. Losses at the gene ends were 5 bases for V and 7 bases for J; bases not matched to a gene: 4. The germline CDR1 and CDR2 sequences are MNHNS and SASEGT. This CDR3 is CASSQTSGMNEQFF. In DNA form, the CDR3 reads TGTGCCAGCAGTCAGACTAGCGGGATGAATGAGCAGTTCTTC.

This chain uses TRBV11-2 with TRBJ2-5; a possible D gene is TRBD2 (5 bases). The CDR3 is made up of 15 amino acids. V lost 7 bases, J lost 5 bases, and 20 bases lay in between. Looked up from germline, CDR1 is SGHAT and CDR2 is FQNNGV. This CDR3 reads CASTGSAGAFETQYF. DNA for the CDR3: TGTGCCAGCACCGGGTCGGCGGGTGCCTTCGAGACCCAGTACTTC.

V and J are TRBV18 and TRBJ2-1; 12 bases map to TRBD2. Germline CDR1 and CDR2: KGHSH and LQKENI. The CDR3 contains 17 residues. J gave up 3 bases and V 1 base, and 4 bases lay outside the gene matches. The CDR3 nucleotides read TGTGCCAGCTCACCACGGGCTAGCGGGGGGGTCTACAATGAGCAGTTCTTC. Translating it yields CASSPRASGGVYNEQFF.

The CDR3 nucleotides are TGTGCCAGTAGTATAGGAGAACAGTTATATGGCTACACCTTC. It codes for CASSIGEQLYGYTF. The V call is TRBV19, the J call TRBJ1-2; D remains unclear. This CDR3 is built from 14 residues. Germline V CDR1 and CDR2: LNHDA, SQIVND (reference sequence). With 1 base removed from V and 5 bases from J, the gap between germline ends came to 11 bases.

The chain joins TRBV5-1 to TRBJ2-7; the match to TRBD1 covers 9 bases. The germline CDR1 and CDR2 sequences are SGHRS and YFSETQ. V gave up 7 bases and J gave up 2 bases; unmatched junction bases: 7. The CDR3 has 14 residues. This CDR3 reads CASGYGTGTYEQYF. The CDR3 DNA is TGCGCCAGCGGATACGGGACAGGGACCTACGAGCAGTACTTC.

The CDR3 reads CASSLGGKDTQYF. CDR3 DNA sequence: TGTGCCAGCAGCTTGGGGGGAAAAGATACGCAGTATTTT. The genes are TRBV11-3 and TRBJ2-3; tentatively, D is TRBD2 (6 bases). V was pared by 3 bases and J by 5 bases, with 9 bases between. There are 13 residues in the CDR3. CDR1 is SGHNT, CDR2 YENEEA, per germline.

V gene TRBV20-1 combines with J gene TRBJ1-1, with D perhaps TRBD1 (5 bases). V lost 6 bases and J 9 bases, leaving 11 bases between the germline ends. CDR1 is DFQATT, CDR2 SNEGSKA, per germline (reference sequence). There are 10 residues in the CDR3. CDR3 residues: CSALQVKAFF. The CDR3 DNA is TGCAGTGCCTTACAGGTGAAAGCTTTCTTT.

This clone was seen only a few times. V gene TRBV18 combines with J gene TRBJ2-3, with 9 positions matching TRBD2. The length of the CDR3 is 16 residues. The ends lost 5 bases at V and 6 bases at J; junction bases unmatched: 12. Per germline, CDR1 KGHSH and CDR2 LQKENI. CDR3 bases: TGTGCCAGCTCATCATTAGCGGGGGCCAAGTCGGATACGCAGTATTTT. Encoded protein: CASSSLAGAKSDTQYF.

The V call is TRBV6-1, the J call TRBJ2-3; tentative D call: TRBD2 (5 bases). In germline, CDR1 is MNHNS, CDR2 SASEGT. This CDR3 comprises 12 residues. V lost 2 bases, J lost 8 bases, and 8 bases lay in between. This CDR3 reads CASSENRGTQYF. Here the CDR3 DNA reads TGTGCCAGCAGTGAAAACCGGGGTACGCAGTATTTT.

This clone was picked up a small number of times. This chain links TRBV7-9 with TRBJ1-5, with TRBD1 as a possible D gene (6 bases). Trimming stripped 1 base from V and 6 bases from J, with 13 bases between. Germline lookup yields CDR1 SEHNR and CDR2 FQNEAQ (reference sequence). The CDR3 is made up of 15 amino acids. CDR3 loop: CASSLEGGAGQPQHF. In DNA, the CDR3 is TGTGCCAGCAGCTTAGAAGGGGGGGCTGGTCAGCCCCAGCATTTT.

V is TRBV9 and J is TRBJ2-3, with D tentatively TRBD1 (6 bases). V was trimmed by 0 bases and J by 3 bases, leaving 11 bases between them. CDR1 is SGDLS, CDR2 YYNGEE, per germline. This CDR3 is built from 15 residues. As DNA, the CDR3 is TGTGCCAGCAGCGTAGGGGGGCACGAAACAGATACGCAGTATTTT. It yields the protein CASSVGGHETDTQYF.

This clone was picked up a small number of times. This CDR3 is CASSALNQPQHF. The CDR3 nucleotides are TGTGCCAGCAGTGCACTGAATCAGCCCCAGCATTTT. J is TRBJ1-5 and V is TRBV28; D gene uncertain. The CDR3 is 12 residues long. Germline V gene sequence: CDR1 MDHEN, CDR2 SYDVKM. V was clipped by 5 bases and J by 4 bases, with 6 bases between them. The full variable domain, with the rest looked up from reference TRBV28 and TRBJ1-5, is DVKVTQSSRYLVKRTGEKVFLECVQDMDHENMFWYRQDPGLGLRLIYFSYDVKMKEKGDIPEGYSVSREKKERFSLILESASTNQTSMYLCASSALNQPQHFGDGTRLSIL.

The chain links TRBV6-5 to TRBJ1-1; 10 nucleotides match TRBD1. V gave up 5 bases and J gave up 5 bases; unmatched junction bases: 2. The V gene's germline CDR1 is MNHEY and CDR2 SVGAGI. The CDR3 length is 13 residues. The CDR3 bases are TGTGCCAGCAGTGACAGGGGGCGAACTGAAGCTTTCTTT. Its protein product is CASSDRGRTEAFF.

This clone came up once. The rearrangement uses TRBV5-1 and TRBJ2-5; D might be TRBD1 (6 bases). Matching the DNA end better, TRBJ2-7 makes the J call doubtful. Germline CDR1 SGHRS, CDR2 YFSETQ. The CDR3 consists of 16 residues. The CDR3 bases are TGCGCCAGCAGCTTACTACAGGGTTTTTCTGGCTACGAGCAGTACTTC. Residues: CASSLLQGFSGYEQYF.

This clone was counted a few times. The genes are TRBV10-3 and TRBJ1-2; 8 bases are shared with TRBD1. V was clipped by 3 bases and J by 1 base; unmatched bases: 4. Germline V lookup: CDR1 ENHRY, CDR2 SYGVKD. The CDR3 runs to 15 residues. The CDR3 sequence: CAISDPGQVNYGYTF. Here the CDR3 DNA reads TGTGCCATCAGTGACCCGGGACAGGTTAACTATGGCTACACCTTC.